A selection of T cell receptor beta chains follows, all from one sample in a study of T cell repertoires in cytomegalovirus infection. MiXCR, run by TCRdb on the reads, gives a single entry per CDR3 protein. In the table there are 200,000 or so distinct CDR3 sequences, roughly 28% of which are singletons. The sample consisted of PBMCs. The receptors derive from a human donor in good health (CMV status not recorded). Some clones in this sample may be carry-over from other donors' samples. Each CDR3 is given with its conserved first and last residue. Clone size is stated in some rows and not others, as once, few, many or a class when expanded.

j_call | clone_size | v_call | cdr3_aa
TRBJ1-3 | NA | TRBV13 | CASSQLGSVWGNTIYF
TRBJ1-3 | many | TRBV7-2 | CASSQLGTSGNTIYF
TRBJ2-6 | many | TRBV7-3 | CASSSTGGPKPNVLTF
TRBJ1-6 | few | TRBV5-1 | CASSLENSPLHF
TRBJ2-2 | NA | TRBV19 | CASSGAGSNTGELFF
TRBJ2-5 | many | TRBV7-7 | CASSSRPQETQYF
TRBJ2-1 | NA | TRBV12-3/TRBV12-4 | CASSLYGGLKNEQFF
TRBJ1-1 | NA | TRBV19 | CASSIRGQGNTEAFF
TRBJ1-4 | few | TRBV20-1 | CSASRSTALYEKLFF
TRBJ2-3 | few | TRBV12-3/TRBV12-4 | CASSGVSWGMGASTDTQYF
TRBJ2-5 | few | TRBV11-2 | CASSPQLAGGPETQYF
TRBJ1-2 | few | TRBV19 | CASSIDLLGQGYGYTF
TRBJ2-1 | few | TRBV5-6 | CASSSGPSSYNEQFF
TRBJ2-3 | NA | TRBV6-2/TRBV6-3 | CASSTGLETDTQYF
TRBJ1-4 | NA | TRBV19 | CASGTFNEKLFF
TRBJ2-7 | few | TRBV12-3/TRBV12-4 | CASKEGGSSYEQYF
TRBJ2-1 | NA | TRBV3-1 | CASSQKGLVPHEQFF
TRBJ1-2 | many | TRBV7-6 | CASSSPEGSSYTF
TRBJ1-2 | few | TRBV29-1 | CSVEVGEGYTF
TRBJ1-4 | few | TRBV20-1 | CSARDRRAPNEKLFF
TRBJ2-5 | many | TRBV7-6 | CASSLDTSGLQETQYF
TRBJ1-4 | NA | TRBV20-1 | CSATLTGAGEKLFF
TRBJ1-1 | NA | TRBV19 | CASSVPGTEAFF
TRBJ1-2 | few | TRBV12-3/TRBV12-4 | CASSFSGGYGYTF